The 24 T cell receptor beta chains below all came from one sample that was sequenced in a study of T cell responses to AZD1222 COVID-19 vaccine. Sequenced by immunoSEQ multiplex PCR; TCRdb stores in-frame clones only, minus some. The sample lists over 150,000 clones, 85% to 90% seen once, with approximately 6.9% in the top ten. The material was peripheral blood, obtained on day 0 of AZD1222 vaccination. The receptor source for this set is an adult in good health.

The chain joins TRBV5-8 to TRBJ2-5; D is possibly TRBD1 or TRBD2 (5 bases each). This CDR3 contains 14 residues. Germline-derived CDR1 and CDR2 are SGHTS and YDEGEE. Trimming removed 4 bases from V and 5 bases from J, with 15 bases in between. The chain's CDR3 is CASSVPGAGETQYF. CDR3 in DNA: TGTGCCAGCAGCGTACCCGGGGCAGGGGAGACCCAGTACTTC.

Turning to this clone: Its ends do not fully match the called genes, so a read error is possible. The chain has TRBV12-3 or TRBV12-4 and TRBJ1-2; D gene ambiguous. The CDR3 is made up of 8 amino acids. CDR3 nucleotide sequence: TGTGCCAGCAGTTTTCAGGACTTC. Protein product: CASSFQDF.

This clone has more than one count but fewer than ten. CDR3 sequence reads: CASSQDMAGGHNEQFF. The CDR3 DNA reads TGTGCCAGCAGCCAAGATATGGCGGGGGGGCACAATGAGCAGTTCTTC. The V and J genes are TRBV4-2 and TRBJ2-1; 9 bases are shared with TRBD2. The trim removed 0 bases at V and 5 bases at J, leaving 5 bases unmatched. Per the germline V gene, CDR1 is LGHNA and CDR2 is YNFKEQ. The CDR3 contains 16 residues.

This CDR3 is CATAEGNQPQHF. As DNA, the CDR3 is TGTGCCACCGCAGAGGGCAATCAGCCCCAGCATTTT. J is TRBJ1-5 and V is TRBV24-1, with D unresolved. The CDR3 is 12 amino acids. Germline CDR1 KGHDR, CDR2 SFDVKD. V was shortened by 9 bases and J by 2 bases, with 7 bases between the two germline ends.

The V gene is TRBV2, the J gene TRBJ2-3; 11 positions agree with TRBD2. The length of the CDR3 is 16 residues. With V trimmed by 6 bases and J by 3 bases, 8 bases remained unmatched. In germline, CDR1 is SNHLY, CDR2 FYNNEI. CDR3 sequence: CASRRRTSGGTDTQYF. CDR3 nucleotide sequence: TGTGCCAGCAGACGCCGAACTAGCGGGGGTACAGATACGCAGTATTTT.

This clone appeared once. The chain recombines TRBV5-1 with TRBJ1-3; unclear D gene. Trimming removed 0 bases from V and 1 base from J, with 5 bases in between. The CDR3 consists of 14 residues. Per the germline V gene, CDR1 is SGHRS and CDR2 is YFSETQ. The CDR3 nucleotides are TGCGCCAGCAGCTTGGAAGGTTCTGGAAACACCATATATTTT. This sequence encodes CASSLEGSGNTIYF.

Here the CDR3 DNA reads TGTGCCAGCAGCTTAGGCCAGTTGAATTCACCCCTCCACTTT. It specifies CASSLGQLNSPLHF. The V and J genes are TRBV7-3 and TRBJ1-6, with unresolved D. V was shortened by 2 bases and J by 7 bases, with 9 bases between the two germline ends. The CDR3 runs to 14 residues. CDR1 is SGHTA, CDR2 FQGTGA, per germline.

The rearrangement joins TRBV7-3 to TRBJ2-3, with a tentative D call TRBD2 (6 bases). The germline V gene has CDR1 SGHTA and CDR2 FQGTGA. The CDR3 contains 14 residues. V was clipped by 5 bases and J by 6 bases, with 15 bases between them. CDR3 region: CASSRGSPRDTQYF. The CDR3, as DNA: TGTGCCAGCAGCCGGGGGTCCCCCCGGGATACGCAGTATTTT.

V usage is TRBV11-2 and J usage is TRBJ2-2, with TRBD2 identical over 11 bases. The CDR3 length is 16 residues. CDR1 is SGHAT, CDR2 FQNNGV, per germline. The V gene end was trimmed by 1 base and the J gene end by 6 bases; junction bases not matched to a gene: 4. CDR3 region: CASSLGLAGFSGELFF. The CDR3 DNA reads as TGTGCCAGCAGCTTAGGACTAGCGGGGTTTTCCGGGGAGCTGTTTTTT. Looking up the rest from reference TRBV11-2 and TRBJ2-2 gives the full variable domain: EAGVAQSPRYKIIEKRQSVAFWCNPISGHATLYWYQQILGQGPKLLIQFQNNGVVDDSQLPKDRFSAERLKGVDSTLKIQPAKLEDSAVYLCASSLGLAGFSGELFFGEGSRLTVL.

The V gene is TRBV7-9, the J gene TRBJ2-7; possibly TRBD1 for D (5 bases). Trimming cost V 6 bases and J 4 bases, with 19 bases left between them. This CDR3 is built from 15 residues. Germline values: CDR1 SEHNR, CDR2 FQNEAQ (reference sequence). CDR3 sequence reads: CASSFNSGNPYEQYF. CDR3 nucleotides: TGTGCCAGCAGTTTCAACTCAGGGAACCCATACGAGCAGTACTTC.

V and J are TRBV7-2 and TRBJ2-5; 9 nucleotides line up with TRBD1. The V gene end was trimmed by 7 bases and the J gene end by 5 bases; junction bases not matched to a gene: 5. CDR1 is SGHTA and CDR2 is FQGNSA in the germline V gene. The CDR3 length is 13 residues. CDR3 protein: CASTDRGGETQYF. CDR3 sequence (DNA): TGTGCCAGCACCGACAGGGGGGGGGAGACCCAGTACTTC.

DNA for the CDR3: TGTGCCAGCAGCTTAGACTGGGAGACCCAGTACTTC. Translation gives CASSLDWETQYF. The V and J genes are TRBV11-3 and TRBJ2-5; D unresolved. Germline CDR1 SGHNT, CDR2 YENEEA. The CDR3 runs to 12 residues. The ends were cut back, 0 bases at V and 5 bases at J, with 4 bases in the middle.

The CDR3 DNA follows: TGTGCCAGCAGTTACGATCTAGCGGGGGGATTTGGGGAGACCCAGTACTTC. It codes for CASSYDLAGGFGETQYF. The genes are TRBV6-2 or TRBV6-3 and TRBJ2-5, with TRBD2 matching over 11 bases. The CDR3 runs to 17 residues. Germline CDR1 reads MNHEY; CDR2 reads SVGEGT. Trimming cost V 2 bases and J 5 bases; bases outside gene matches: 10.

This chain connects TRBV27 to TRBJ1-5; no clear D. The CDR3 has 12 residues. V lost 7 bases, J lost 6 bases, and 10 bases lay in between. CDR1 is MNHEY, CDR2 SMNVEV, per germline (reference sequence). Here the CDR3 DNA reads TGTGCCAGCACCTCTCTAGGTCAGCCCCAGCATTTT. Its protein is CASTSLGQPQHF.

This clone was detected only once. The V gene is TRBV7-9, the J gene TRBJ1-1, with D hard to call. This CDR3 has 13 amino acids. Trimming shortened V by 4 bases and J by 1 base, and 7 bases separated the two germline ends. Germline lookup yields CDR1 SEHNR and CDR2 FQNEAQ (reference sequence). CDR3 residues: CASSWPGNTEAFF. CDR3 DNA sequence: TGTGCCAGCAGCTGGCCGGGGAACACTGAAGCTTTCTTT.

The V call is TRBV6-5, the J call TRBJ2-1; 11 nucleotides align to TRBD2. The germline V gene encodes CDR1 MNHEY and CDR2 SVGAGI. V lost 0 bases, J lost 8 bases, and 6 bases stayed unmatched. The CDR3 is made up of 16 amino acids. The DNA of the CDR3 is TGTGCCAGCAGTTACTCGATAGCGGGGGGGCCGCATGAGCAGTTCTTC. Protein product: CASSYSIAGGPHEQFF.

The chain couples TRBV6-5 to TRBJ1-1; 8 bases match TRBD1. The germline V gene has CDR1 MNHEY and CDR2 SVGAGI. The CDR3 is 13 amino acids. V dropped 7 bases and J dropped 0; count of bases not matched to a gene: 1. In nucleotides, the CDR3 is TGTGCCAGCATGGACAGGGTGAACACTGAAGCTTTCTTT. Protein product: CASMDRVNTEAFF.

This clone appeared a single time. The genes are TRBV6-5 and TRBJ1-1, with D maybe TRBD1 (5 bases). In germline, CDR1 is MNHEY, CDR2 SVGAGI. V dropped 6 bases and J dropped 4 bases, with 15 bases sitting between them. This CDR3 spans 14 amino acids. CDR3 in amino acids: CASRVYGGSTEAFF. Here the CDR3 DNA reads TGTGCCAGCAGGGTATACGGGGGATCCACTGAAGCTTTCTTT.

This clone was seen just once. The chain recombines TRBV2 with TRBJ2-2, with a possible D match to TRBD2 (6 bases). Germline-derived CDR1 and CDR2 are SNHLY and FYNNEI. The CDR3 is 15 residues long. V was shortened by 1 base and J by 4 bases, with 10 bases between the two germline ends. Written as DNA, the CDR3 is TGTGCCAGCAGTGAAGATGCGGGGACCACCGGGGAGCTGTTTTTT. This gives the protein CASSEDAGTTGELFF.

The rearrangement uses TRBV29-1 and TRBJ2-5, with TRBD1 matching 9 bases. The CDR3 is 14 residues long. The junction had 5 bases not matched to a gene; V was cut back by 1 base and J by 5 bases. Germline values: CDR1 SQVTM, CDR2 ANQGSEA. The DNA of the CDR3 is TGCAGCGTTGAAGCTGGGACAGGGTGGGAGACCCAGTACTTC. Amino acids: CSVEAGTGWETQYF.

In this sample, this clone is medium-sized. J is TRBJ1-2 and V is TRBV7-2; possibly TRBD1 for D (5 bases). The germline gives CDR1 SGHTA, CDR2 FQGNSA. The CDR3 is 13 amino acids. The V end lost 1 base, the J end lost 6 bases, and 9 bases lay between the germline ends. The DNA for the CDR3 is TGTGCCAGCAGCTTAGGGGACCTCGATGGCTACACCTTC. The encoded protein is CASSLGDLDGYTF. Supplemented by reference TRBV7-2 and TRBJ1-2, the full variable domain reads GAGVSQSPSNKVTEKGKDVELRCDPISGHTALYWYRQSLGQGLEFLIYFQGNSAPDKSGLPSDRFSAERTGGSVSTLTIQRTQQEDSAVYLCASSLGDLDGYTFGSGTRLTVV.

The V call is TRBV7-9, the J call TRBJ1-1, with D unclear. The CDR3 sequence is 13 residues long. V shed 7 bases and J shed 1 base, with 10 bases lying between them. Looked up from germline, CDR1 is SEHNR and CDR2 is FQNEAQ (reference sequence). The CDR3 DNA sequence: TGTGCCAGCAACCCTCCGTCGAACACTGAAGCTTTCTTT. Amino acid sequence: CASNPPSNTEAFF.

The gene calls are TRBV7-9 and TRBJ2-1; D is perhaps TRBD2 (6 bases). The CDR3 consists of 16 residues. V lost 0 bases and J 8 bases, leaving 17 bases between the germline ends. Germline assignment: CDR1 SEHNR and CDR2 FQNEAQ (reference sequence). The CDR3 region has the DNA TGTGCCAGCAGCTTAGCTTTAGGTGGGCGGGGTCATGAGCAGTTCTTC. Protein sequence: CASSLALGGRGHEQFF.

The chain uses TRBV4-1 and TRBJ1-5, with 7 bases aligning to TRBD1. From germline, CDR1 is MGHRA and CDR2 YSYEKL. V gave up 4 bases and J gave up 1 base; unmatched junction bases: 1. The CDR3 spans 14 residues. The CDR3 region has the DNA TGCGCCAGCAGCCCACAGGGGAGCAATCAGCCCCAGCATTTT. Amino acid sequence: CASSPQGSNQPQHF.